A selection of T cell receptor beta chains follows, all from one sample in a study of T cell clones after liver transplantation. The protocol was immunoSEQ multiplex PCR, while the TCRdb copy is restricted to in-frame clones and leaves out a portion. The table has roughly 100,000 clones, 82% seen once; the top ten hold just under 1%. Sequencing was performed on CD4+ T cells from blood, taken before liver transplant. These receptors came from a human donor who received a liver transplant. The CDR3 runs from the conserved cysteine through the conserved F or W. A D gene is named only where the DNA matches it firmly. Only some rows state a clone size, as once, few, many or a class for expanded clones.

CDR3nt | CDR3aa | abundance | d_gene | j_gene | v_gene
TGTGCCATCAGTATTTCAGGGAATCAGCCCCAGCATTTT | CAISISGNQPQHF | - | - | TRBJ1-5 | TRBV10-3
TGTGCCAGCTCACCAGCCGGTTTAGCAGCCTACGAGCAGTACTTC | CASSPAGLAAYEQYF | - | - | TRBJ2-7 | TRBV18
TGTGCCAGCAGCTTGTCAGGTTTTACCTACAATGAGCAGTTCTTC | CASSLSGFTYNEQFF | - | - | TRBJ2-1 | TRBV5-6
TGTGCCAGTAGTACCTCCGCAGTTGGCTATGGCTACACCTTC | CASSTSAVGYGYTF | - | - | TRBJ1-2 | TRBV19
TGCGCCAGCAGTGAATCGGGAGGTGGCACCATATATTTT | CASSESGGGTIYF | few | - | TRBJ1-3 | TRBV10-2
TGTGCCAGCAGCACTGGGACAGCGCGTGAAAAACTGTTTTTT | CASSTGTAREKLFF | - | TRBD1 | TRBJ1-4 | TRBV6-5
TGTGCCAGTAGTATAGTTCAGGGCACGAATCAGCCCCAGCATTTT | CASSIVQGTNQPQHF | - | - | TRBJ1-5 | TRBV19
TGTGCCAGCAGACCGGGACAGGGCTCCTACGAGCAGTACTTC | CASRPGQGSYEQYF | - | TRBD1 | TRBJ2-7 | TRBV7-2
TGTGCCAGCAAAGGAGGCTGGACAGGGGGCGATCAGCCCCAGCATTTT | CASKGGWTGGDQPQHF | - | TRBD1 | TRBJ1-5 | TRBV2
TGTGCCAGCAGCCAATCCGGGGAATACGAGCAGTACTTC | CASSQSGEYEQYF | - | - | TRBJ2-7 | TRBV7-8
TGTGCCAGCAGCCCGAGCGGGTGGGGGACCGGGGAGCTGTTTTTT | CASSPSGWGTGELFF | few | - | TRBJ2-2 | TRBV11-3
TGTGCCATCAGTGAAGAGGAATATAGCAATCAGCCCCAGCATTTT | CAISEEEYSNQPQHF | - | - | TRBJ1-5 | TRBV10-3
TGTGCCAGCAGCTTAAGGACAGCGAACACAGATACGCAGTATTTT | CASSLRTANTDTQYF | - | - | TRBJ2-3 | TRBV7-6
TGTGCCAGTAGTCGCGGGAGGGATAAAAACATTCAGTACTTC | CASSRGRDKNIQYF | - | TRBD2 | TRBJ2-4 | TRBV19
TGTGCCAGCAGTTCCCTCGAAACGGGTGCCATGAACACTGAAGCTTTCTTT | CASSSLETGAMNTEAFF | once | - | TRBJ1-1 | TRBV28
TGTGCCAGTAACCTAGGACGGAGCAATCAGCCCCAGCATTTT | CASNLGRSNQPQHF | - | - | TRBJ1-5 | TRBV19
TGTGCCAGCAGCGTAGGGGATGGAAACACCATATATTTT | CASSVGDGNTIYF | - | - | TRBJ1-3 | TRBV9
TGCGCCAGCAGTGAGATCGATCCAGGGGAAAAACTGTTTTTT | CASSEIDPGEKLFF | few | - | TRBJ1-4 | TRBV10-2
TGTGCCAGCAGTGTCCGACAGGGGGTATACGAGCAGTACTTC | CASSVRQGVYEQYF | - | TRBD1 | TRBJ2-7 | TRBV6-1
TGTGCCAGCAGTCTCGGGGTATTCTACGAGCAGTACTTC | CASSLGVFYEQYF | - | - | TRBJ2-7 | TRBV28
TGTGCCAGCAGTACCAGAACCCAGTACTTC | CASSTRTQYF | - | - | TRBJ2-5 | TRBV28
TGTGCCAGCAGCTTGAACTCCCTCATGAATGAGCAGTTCTTC | CASSLNSLMNEQFF | - | - | TRBJ2-1 | TRBV7-7
TGTGCCAGCAGCGTAGGGGTAGGAGGGGGCGGTGAGACCCAGTACTTC | CASSVGVGGGGETQYF | - | - | TRBJ2-5 | TRBV9
TGTGCCAGTCGCAGGGTCAATAGCAATCAGCCCCAGCATTTT | CASRRVNSNQPQHF | - | - | TRBJ1-5 | TRBV19
TGTGCCAGCAGCTCCCGGGGTGAGCAGTACTTC | CASSSRGEQYF | - | - | TRBJ2-7 | TRBV5-6
TGTGCCAGCAGTTTGACAGGGGAGAGTGGCTACACCTTC | CASSLTGESGYTF | - | TRBD1 | TRBJ1-2 | TRBV27
TGTGCCAGCAGTCGGGAAAGCTCCTACAATGAGCAGTTCTTC | CASSRESSYNEQFF | - | - | TRBJ2-1 | TRBV6-4
TGTGCCAGCAGCTTAGTGGCTAGCGGGGGAAAAGGCTACAATGAGCAGTTCTTC | CASSLVASGGKGYNEQFF | - | TRBD2 | TRBJ2-1 | TRBV7-2
TGTGCCAGCTCACCTAATAGCGGGGGCCCTACAGATACGCAGTATTTT | CASSPNSGGPTDTQYF | few | TRBD2 | TRBJ2-3 | TRBV18
TGTGCCAGCAGCTTAACCCGAGGGGACAATGAGCAGTTCTTC | CASSLTRGDNEQFF | - | - | TRBJ2-1 | TRBV7-3
TGCGCCAGCAGCCAAGTAGGCATAGCCAAAAACATTCAGTACTTC | CASSQVGIAKNIQYF | - | - | TRBJ2-4 | TRBV4-1
TGCGCCAGCAGCTTGGGCTACCGGATTGACAATGGCTACACCTTC | CASSLGYRIDNGYTF | - | - | TRBJ1-2 | TRBV5-1
TGCGCCAGCAGCTTGGGAAGTAGTCCAGACTCCTCAACCTACGAGCAGTACTTC | CASSLGSSPDSSTYEQYF | - | - | TRBJ2-7 | TRBV5-1
TGTGCTAGTGGTATGACCGGGGGTCTTTATAGCAATCAGCCCCAGCATTTT | CASGMTGGLYSNQPQHF | - | - | TRBJ1-5 | TRBV12-5
TGTGCCAGCAGTTTAAAACTGGGGTCAAGCTCCTATAATTCACCCCTCCACTTT | CASSLKLGSSSYNSPLHF | - | - | TRBJ1-6 | TRBV27
TGTGCCAGCAGCTCCGGGACAGGGAACACTGAAGCTTTCTTT | CASSSGTGNTEAFF | - | TRBD1 | TRBJ1-1 | TRBV7-3
TGTGCCAGCAGCACGGGACTAGCGGGTCCTTACACCGGGGAGCTGTTTTTT | CASSTGLAGPYTGELFF | - | TRBD2 | TRBJ2-2 | TRBV11-3
TGCAGTGCTGCACGCCCCAATGAGCAGTTCTTC | CSAARPNEQFF | once | - | TRBJ2-1 | TRBV20-1
TGTGCCAGCGGCCTGGAGGGACGCTACACCTTC | CASGLEGRYTF | - | - | TRBJ1-2 | TRBV5-4
TGCGCCAGCAGCTTAACTAGCCAAATAACCAATGAGCAGTTCTTC | CASSLTSQITNEQFF | - | - | TRBJ2-1 | TRBV5-1
TGCGCCAGCAGCTTGGATTTCGCCGGGGAGCTGTTTTTT | CASSLDFAGELFF | - | - | TRBJ2-2 | TRBV5-1
TGTGCCAGCAGTGAAATCGGGACAGGATCCTACGAGCAGTACTTC | CASSEIGTGSYEQYF | - | TRBD1 | TRBJ2-7 | TRBV6-1
TGTGCCAGCAGTACCCCGGCGGGTCATGGCTACACCTTC | CASSTPAGHGYTF | - | - | TRBJ1-2 | TRBV6-5
TGTGCCAGCAGCTTAAGGGCCCCCGTGAGGGACACTGAAGCTTTCTTT | CASSLRAPVRDTEAFF | few | - | TRBJ1-1 | TRBV7-2